Presented here are 20 T cell receptor beta chains from one specimen sequenced in a study of CD8+CD57+ T cells in acquired aplastic anemia (dated by TCRdb to 2016 to 2018). For sequencing, an Illumina HiSeq 2000 was employed. Profiling of TCR beta VDJ combinations and CDR3 sequences used genomic DNA as the template. TCRdb redid the processing of the public reads, applying fastp at Q25 and MiXCR, and retained in-frame beta chains. When rows share a CDR3 protein, they turn into one entry using the most common DNA and genes. In all, the sample holds roughly 80,000 distinct CDR3 sequences, and roughly two thirds of those were seen once. Clones ranked in the top ten supply roughly 80% of the sample. Patients chosen for sequencing had shown expansion of CD8+CD57+ cells by flow cytometry. The specimen was sorted CD4+, CD8+, or CD8+CD57+ T cells (not recorded which) from PBMCs. The receptors shown here come from a human donor with aplastic anemia.

The V call is TRBV29-1, the J call TRBJ2-1, with D possibly matching TRBD1 (5 bases). This CDR3 is 14 amino acids long. Trimming stripped 3 bases from V and 0 bases from J, with 9 bases between. Germline V gene data show CDR1 as SQVTM and CDR2 as ANQGSEA. In DNA, the CDR3 is TGCAGCGTTGATGCAAGGGGCTCCTACAATGAGCAGTTCTTC. Translating gives CSVDARGSYNEQFF.

As to this clonotype: Because it lacks the conserved phenylalanine or tryptophan at the end, this CDR3 is likely a read error. The DNA is omitted, as the CDR3 cannot be located on it reliably, and the CDR3 follows TCRdb's listing. The chain employs TRBV2 and TRBJ2-5; the DNA was not compared with TRBD2, the D call given in the table. The CDR3 adds up to 11 amino acids, both ends counted. The germline V gene encodes CDR1 SNHLY and CDR2 FYNNEI. The CDR3 sequence is CASSVGTSGGI.

This clonotype was counted a single time. The V and J genes are TRBV10-2 and TRBJ1-2; TRBD1 matches 11 bases. The CDR3 contains 13 residues. Germline V lookup: CDR1 WSHSY, CDR2 SAAADI. V lost 5 bases and J lost 12; bases outside the gene matches: 8. For the CDR3, the DNA is TGCGCCAGCAGTCCGGGACAGGGGGTCGGCCACACCTTC. Protein: CASSPGQGVGHTF.

This clonotype has just a few counts. The chain recombines TRBV19 with TRBJ1-2; no clear D gene. The V gene lost 8 bases and the J gene lost 4 bases, with 17 bases spanning the gap. The CDR3 runs to 14 residues. CDR1 and CDR2 from the germline V gene are LNHDA and SQIVND (reference sequence). The CDR3 protein is CASARQGESYGYTF. The CDR3 DNA follows: TGTGCCAGTGCCCGACAAGGAGAGAGCTATGGCTACACCTTC. The complete variable domain, with remaining parts taken from reference TRBV19 and TRBJ1-2, reads DGGITQSPKYLFRKEGQNVTLSCEQNLNHDAMYWYRQDPGQGLRLIYYSQIVNDFQKGDIAEGYSVSREKKESFPLTVTSAQKNPTAFYLCASARQGESYGYTFGSGTRLTVV.

J is TRBJ1-6 and V is TRBV5-1; 8 bases match TRBD1. The V gene's germline CDR1 is SGHRS and CDR2 YFSETQ. The CDR3 sequence is 15 residues long. The J segment lost 9 bases and the V segment lost 0 bases, leaving 5 bases of the junction unmatched. The CDR3 is CASSLVQGGGSPLHF. CDR3 nucleotide sequence: TGCGCCAGCAGCTTGGTACAGGGGGGTGGTTCACCCCTCCACTTT.

The chain has TRBV20-1 and TRBJ2-1; tentative D call: TRBD2 (5 bases). Germline V lookup: CDR1 DFQATT, CDR2 SNEGSKA (reference sequence). Between the trimmed V and J ends, which lost 0 bases and 5 bases, there was a span of 14 bases. The CDR3 is made up of 15 amino acids. CDR3 bases: TGCAGTGCTAGAGATGCGAGACTAATCAACAATGAGCAGTTCTTC. This sequence encodes CSARDARLINNEQFF.

The rearrangement links TRBV10-2 to TRBJ2-7, with D uncertain. Germline assignment: CDR1 WSHSY and CDR2 SAAADI. The CDR3 has 13 amino acids. Trimming took off 0 bases at V and 4 bases at J, with 7 bases between the two ends. Here the CDR3 reads CASSESRRYEQYF. CDR3 sequence (DNA): TGCGCCAGCAGTGAGTCGCGGAGATACGAGCAGTACTTC.

The chain has TRBV4-3 and TRBJ2-2; weak D call: TRBD1 (5 bases). Germline assignment: CDR1 LGHNA and CDR2 YSLEER. V lost 0 bases, J lost 6 bases, and 14 bases lay in between. This CDR3 has 16 residues. CDR3 DNA sequence: TGCGCCAGCAGCCAAGATCCGCAGGGATCGGCCGGGGAGCTGTTTTTT. Protein: CASSQDPQGSAGELFF.

The table lists this clonotype with a count of one. This chain joins TRBV25-1 and TRBJ1-2, with 8 bases identical to TRBD1. The CDR3 spans 14 residues. V trimming: 6 bases; J trimming: 3 bases; junction bases outside the gene matches: 6. The germline V gene encodes CDR1 MGHDK and CDR2 SYGVNS. Written as DNA, the CDR3 is TGTGCCAGCAGCCTGACAGGGGTCGACTATGGCTACACCTTC. It is translated as CASSLTGVDYGYTF.

There are many counts of this clonotype. The rearrangement uses TRBV6-5 and TRBJ2-7; D unresolved. The V end lost 5 bases, the J end lost 5 bases, and 7 bases lay between the germline ends. Per germline, CDR1 MNHEY and CDR2 SVGAGI. This CDR3 spans 11 amino acids. In DNA form, the CDR3 reads TGTGCCAGCAGTGCGAACGACGAGCAGTACTTC. Protein sequence: CASSANDEQYF.

The chain combines TRBV29-1 with TRBJ2-7, with D unresolved. Per the germline V gene, CDR1 is SQVTM and CDR2 is ANQGSEA. V was clipped by 4 bases and J by 3 bases, with 13 bases between them. The CDR3 extends over 13 amino acids. CDR3 sequence reads: CSVGSVSGYEQYF. The CDR3 DNA is TGCAGCGTTGGGTCGGTCAGTGGCTACGAGCAGTACTTC.

This clonotype was seen a single time. The genes are TRBV7-2 and TRBJ2-7, with D uncertain. The CDR3 totals 13 residues. V was trimmed by 2 bases and J by 3 bases, leaving 8 bases between them. Germline V gene sequence: CDR1 SGHTA, CDR2 FQGNSA. CDR3 DNA: TGTGCCAGCAGCTTAAACAGCCACTACGAGCAGTACTTC. Its translation is CASSLNSHYEQYF.

This clonotype was counted between two and nine times. The chain is built from TRBV29-1 and TRBJ1-2; maybe TRBD1 (5 bases). Germline CDR1 and CDR2: SQVTM and ANQGSEA. The CDR3 is made up of 13 amino acids. Trimming left V 5 bases short and J 4 bases short, with 14 bases between. CDR3 amino acids: CSVWDGGAYGYTF. Written as DNA, the CDR3 is TGCAGCGTTTGGGACGGCGGGGCCTATGGCTACACCTTC.

This chain uses TRBV20-1 with TRBJ2-1; no definite D call. CDR1 DFQATT and CDR2 SNEGSKA come from the germline V gene (reference sequence). This CDR3 spans 18 amino acids. V lost 0 bases, J lost 0 bases, and 18 bases lay in between. The CDR3 nucleotides are TGCAGTGCTAGAGATTTATCGGTCACCATGGGCTCCTACAATGAGCAGTTCTTC. It specifies CSARDLSVTMGSYNEQFF.

This clonotype was recorded at least ten times. The gene calls are TRBV3-1 and TRBJ1-2, with D possibly TRBD1 on 6 matching bases. The germline CDR1 and CDR2 sequences are LGHDT and YNNKEL (reference sequence). The CDR3 spans 14 residues. The germline V and J ends were trimmed by 0 bases and 6 bases, with 11 bases remaining between them. The CDR3 sequence: CASSQDGRGDGYTF. The CDR3 coding sequence is TGTGCCAGCAGCCAAGATGGCAGGGGTGATGGCTACACCTTC.

J is TRBJ2-7 and V is TRBV7-9; D unresolved. The germline V and J ends were trimmed by 8 bases and 2 bases, with 10 bases remaining between them. This CDR3 region has 12 residues. The germline V gene has CDR1 SEHNR and CDR2 FQNEAQ (reference sequence). The CDR3 DNA is TGTGCCAGCGAATGGGTTCCCTACGAGCAGTACTTC. Its protein product is CASEWVPYEQYF.

The chain employs TRBV5-1 and TRBJ2-7; 8 bases fit TRBD1. Germline V lookup: CDR1 SGHRS, CDR2 YFSETQ. V gave up 4 bases and J gave up 5 bases; unmatched junction bases: 8. This CDR3 has 14 amino acids. The CDR3 loop reads CASSIGQGRDEQYF. For the CDR3, the DNA is TGCGCCAGCAGCATCGGACAGGGTCGCGACGAGCAGTACTTC.

V is TRBV10-3 and J is TRBJ2-1, with D possibly matching TRBD1 (6 bases). Germline V gives CDR1 ENHRY, CDR2 SYGVKD. Trimming stripped 3 bases from V and 5 bases from J, with 11 bases between. The CDR3 is 14 residues long. The CDR3 DNA reads TGTGCCATCAGTGAAGTACAGGGAGACAATGAGCAGTTCTTC. It codes for CAISEVQGDNEQFF.

There are a few counts of this clonotype. The chain carries TRBV11-1 and TRBJ2-2; 7 nucleotides line up with TRBD2. Germline V gives CDR1 SGHAT, CDR2 FQDESV (reference sequence). With 0 bases clipped from V and 4 bases from J, the junction kept 5 bases outside the gene matches. This CDR3 contains 16 residues. DNA for the CDR3: TGTGCCAGCAGCTTAGCACCTAGCGGAAGCACCGGGGAGCTGTTTTTT. This translates into CASSLAPSGSTGELFF.

The gene calls are TRBV5-6 and TRBJ2-3; 12 bases line up with TRBD2. The CDR3 consists of 16 residues. V lost 3 bases to trimming and J lost 2 bases; unmatched junction nucleotides: 4. The germline gives CDR1 SGHDT, CDR2 YYEEEE. In DNA, the CDR3 is TGTGCCAGCAGCTCTCTAGCGGGGGGGTTCACAGATACGCAGTATTTT. Its protein product is CASSSLAGGFTDTQYF.